This T cell receptor (beta chain) stems from a study of T-cell reconstitution after alpha-beta-depleted transplantation in children. Unique molecular identifiers tagged the TCRbeta library. TCRdb redid the calling of the PCR reads with MiXCR, one entry per CDR3 protein. The data contain 400,000 to 550,000 distinct CDR3 sequences, roughly 10% of them singletons. Germline CDR1 SQVTM, CDR2 ANQGSEA. Deletions cut 5 bases from V and 5 bases from J, with 14 bases between. CDR3 size: 13 residues. V and J are TRBV29-1 and TRBJ2-3; weak D call: TRBD1 (6 bases). The sequences come from PBMCs, collected before TCRalphabeta/CD19-depleted stem cell transplant. The TCR sequence derives from a child aged 2-9 years with inherited bone marrow failure, due to receive a stem cell transplant. The CDR3 loop reads CSVPGHREDTQYF. CDR3 sequence (DNA): TGCAGCGTTCCCGGTCACAGGGAAGATACGCAGTATTTT.